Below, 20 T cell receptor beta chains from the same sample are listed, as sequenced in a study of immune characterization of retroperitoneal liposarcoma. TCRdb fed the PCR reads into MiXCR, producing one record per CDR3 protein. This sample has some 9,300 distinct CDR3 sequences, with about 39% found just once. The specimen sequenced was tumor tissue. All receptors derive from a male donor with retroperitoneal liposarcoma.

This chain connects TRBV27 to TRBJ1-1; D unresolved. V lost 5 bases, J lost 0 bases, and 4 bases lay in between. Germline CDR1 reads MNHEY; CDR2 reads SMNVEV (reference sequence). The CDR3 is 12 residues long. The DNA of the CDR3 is TGTGCCAGCAGTCGTATGAACACTGAAGCTTTCTTT. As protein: CASSRMNTEAFF.

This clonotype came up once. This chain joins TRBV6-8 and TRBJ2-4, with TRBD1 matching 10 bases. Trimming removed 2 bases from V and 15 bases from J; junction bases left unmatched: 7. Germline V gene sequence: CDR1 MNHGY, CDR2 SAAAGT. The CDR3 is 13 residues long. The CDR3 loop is CASSYGDRGRWYF. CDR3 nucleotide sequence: TGTGCCAGCAGTTACGGGGACAGGGGTAGATGGTACTTC.

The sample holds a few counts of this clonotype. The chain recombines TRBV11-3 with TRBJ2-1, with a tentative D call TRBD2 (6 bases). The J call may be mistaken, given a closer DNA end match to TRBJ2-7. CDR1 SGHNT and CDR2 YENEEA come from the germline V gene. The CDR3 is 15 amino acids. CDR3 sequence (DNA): TGTGCCAGCAGCCCCGGCGATAGCGGATACAATGAGCAGTACTTC. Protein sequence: CASSPGDSGYNEQYF.

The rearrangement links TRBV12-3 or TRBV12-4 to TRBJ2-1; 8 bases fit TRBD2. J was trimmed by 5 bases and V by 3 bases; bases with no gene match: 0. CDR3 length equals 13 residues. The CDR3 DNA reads TGTGCCAGCAGTTTCGGGAGGGACAATGAGCAGTTCTTC. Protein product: CASSFGRDNEQFF.

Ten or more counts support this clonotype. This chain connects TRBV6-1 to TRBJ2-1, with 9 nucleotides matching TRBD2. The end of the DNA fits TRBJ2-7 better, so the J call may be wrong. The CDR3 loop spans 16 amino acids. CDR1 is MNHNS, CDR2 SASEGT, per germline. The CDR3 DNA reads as TGTGCCAGCAGTGAAGCGGCGGGAGGGTCTTTCTACGAGCAGTACTTC. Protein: CASSEAAGGSFYEQYF.

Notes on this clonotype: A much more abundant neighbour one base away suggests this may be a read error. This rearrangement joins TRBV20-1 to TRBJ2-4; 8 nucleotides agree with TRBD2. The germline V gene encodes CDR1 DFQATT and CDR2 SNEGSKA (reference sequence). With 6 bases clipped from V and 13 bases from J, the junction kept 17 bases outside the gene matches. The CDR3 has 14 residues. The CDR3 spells CSAIEAGESNEQYF. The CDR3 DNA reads TGCAGTGCCATCGAAGCGGGAGAAAGTAATGAGCAGTACTTC.

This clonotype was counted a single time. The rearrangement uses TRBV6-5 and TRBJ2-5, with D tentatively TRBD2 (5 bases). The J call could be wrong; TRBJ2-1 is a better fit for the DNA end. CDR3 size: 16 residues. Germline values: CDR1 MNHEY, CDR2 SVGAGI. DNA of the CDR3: TGTGCCAGCGTGGGGAGTGGGGTCAGGATGAAAAATGAGCAGTTCTTC. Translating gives CASVGSGVRMKNEQFF.

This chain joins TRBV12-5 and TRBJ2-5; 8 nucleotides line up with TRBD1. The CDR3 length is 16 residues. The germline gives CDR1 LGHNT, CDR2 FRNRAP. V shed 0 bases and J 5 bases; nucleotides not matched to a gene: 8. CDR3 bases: TGTGCTAGTGGTTTGGTACGGGACAGGTCCCCGGAGACCCAGTACTTC. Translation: CASGLVRDRSPETQYF.

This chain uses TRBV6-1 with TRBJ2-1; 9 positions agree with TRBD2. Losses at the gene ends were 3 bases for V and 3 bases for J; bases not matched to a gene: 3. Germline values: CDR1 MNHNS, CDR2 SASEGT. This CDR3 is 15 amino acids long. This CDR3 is CASSEGSGSYNEQFF. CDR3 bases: TGTGCCAGCAGTGAGGGTAGCGGGAGCTACAATGAGCAGTTCTTC.

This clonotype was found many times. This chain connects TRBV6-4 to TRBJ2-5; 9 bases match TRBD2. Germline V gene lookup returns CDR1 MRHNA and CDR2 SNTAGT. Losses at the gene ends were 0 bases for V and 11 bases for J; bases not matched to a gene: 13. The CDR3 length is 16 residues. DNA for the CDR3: TGTGCCAGCAGTGACTCGGCGGGTAGCGGGAGCAATGAGCAGTACTTC. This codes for CASSDSAGSGSNEQYF.

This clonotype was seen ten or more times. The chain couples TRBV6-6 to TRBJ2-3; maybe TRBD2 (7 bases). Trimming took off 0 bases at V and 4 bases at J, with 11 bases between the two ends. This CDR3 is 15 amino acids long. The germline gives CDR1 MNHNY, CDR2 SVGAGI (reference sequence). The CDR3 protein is CASSYSGGAPDTQYF. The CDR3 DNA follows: TGTGCCAGCAGTTACTCAGGGGGGGCCCCAGATACGCAGTATTTT.

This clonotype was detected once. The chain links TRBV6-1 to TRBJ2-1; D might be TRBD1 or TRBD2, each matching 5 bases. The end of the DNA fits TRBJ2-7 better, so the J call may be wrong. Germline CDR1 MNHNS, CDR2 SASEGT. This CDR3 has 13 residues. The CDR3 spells CASRSGAGYEQYF. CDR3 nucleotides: TGTGCCAGCAGATCCGGGGCAGGGTACGAGCAGTACTTC.

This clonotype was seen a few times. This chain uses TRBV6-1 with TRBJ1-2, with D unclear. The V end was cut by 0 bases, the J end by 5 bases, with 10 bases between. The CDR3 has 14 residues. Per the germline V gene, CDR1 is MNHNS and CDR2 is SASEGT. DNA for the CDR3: TGTGCCAGCAGTGAAGCGAGTGGCGGTTATGGCTACACCTTC. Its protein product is CASSEASGGYGYTF.

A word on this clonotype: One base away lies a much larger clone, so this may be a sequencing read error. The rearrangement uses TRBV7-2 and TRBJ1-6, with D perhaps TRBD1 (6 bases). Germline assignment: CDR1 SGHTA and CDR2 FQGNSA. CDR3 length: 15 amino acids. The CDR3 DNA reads TGTGTCAGCAGCTGGGGGCGGGTTAGTAATTCACCCCTCCACTTT. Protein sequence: CVSSWGRVSNSPLHF.

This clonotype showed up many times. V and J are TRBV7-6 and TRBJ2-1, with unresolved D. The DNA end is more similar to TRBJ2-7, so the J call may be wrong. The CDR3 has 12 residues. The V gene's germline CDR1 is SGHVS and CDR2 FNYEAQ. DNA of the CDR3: TGTGCCAGCAGCTCCATGGGTCGGGAGCAGTACTTC. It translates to CASSSMGREQYF.

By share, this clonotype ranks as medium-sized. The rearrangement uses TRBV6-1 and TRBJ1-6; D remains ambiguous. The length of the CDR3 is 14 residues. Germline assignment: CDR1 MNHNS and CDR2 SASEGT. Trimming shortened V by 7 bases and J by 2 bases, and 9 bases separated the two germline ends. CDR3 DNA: TGTGCCAGCAACTCCGGGCCCTATAATTCACCCCTCCACTTT. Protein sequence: CASNSGPYNSPLHF.

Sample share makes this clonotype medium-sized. The CDR3 region has the DNA TGTGCCAGCAGTATTAAAGAGACCCAGTACTTC. Translating it yields CASSIKETQYF. The chain joins TRBV7-2 to TRBJ2-5, with D unclear. Germline V gives CDR1 SGHTA, CDR2 FQGNSA. The CDR3 contains 11 residues. V lost 6 bases, J lost 3 bases, and 5 bases lay in between.

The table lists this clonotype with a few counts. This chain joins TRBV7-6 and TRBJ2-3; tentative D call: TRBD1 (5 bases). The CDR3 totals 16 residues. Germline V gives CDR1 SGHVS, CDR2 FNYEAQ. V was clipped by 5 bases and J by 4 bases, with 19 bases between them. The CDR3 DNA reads TGTGCCAGCAGCAGTACCAGGGCTCCCCGGGCAGATACGCAGTATTTT. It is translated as CASSSTRAPRADTQYF.

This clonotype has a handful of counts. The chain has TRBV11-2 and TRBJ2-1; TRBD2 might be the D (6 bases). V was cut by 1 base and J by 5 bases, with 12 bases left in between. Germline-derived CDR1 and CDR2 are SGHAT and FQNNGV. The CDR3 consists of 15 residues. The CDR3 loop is CASSLGGTFNNEQFF. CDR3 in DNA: TGTGCCAGCAGCTTAGGCGGGACTTTTAACAATGAGCAGTTCTTC.

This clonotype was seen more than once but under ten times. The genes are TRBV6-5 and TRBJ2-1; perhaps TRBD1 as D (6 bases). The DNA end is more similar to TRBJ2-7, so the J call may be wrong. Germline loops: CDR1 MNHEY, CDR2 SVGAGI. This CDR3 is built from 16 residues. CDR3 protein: CASSYGVEAGVGEQYF. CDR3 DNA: TGTGCCAGCAGTTACGGAGTCGAGGCAGGGGTGGGCGAGCAGTACTTC.